This paragraph reports one TCR beta chain. Measured with immunoSEQ multiplex PCR; TCRdb has only the in-frame clones, and not every one. Of 69,000 or so clones listed, approximately 78% were seen once; the top ten hold more than 4.5%. The data belong to a study of OX40 agonist ivuxolimab in advanced cancers. The CDR3 totals 14 residues. CDR1 and CDR2 from the germline V gene are SGHVS and FQNEAQ. Trimming pared 5 bases from V and 2 bases from J, leaving 13 bases between. The sequencing used CD4+ or CD8+ T cells sorted from blood, collected in a trial of the OX40 agonist ivuxolimab. The rearrangement uses TRBV7-8 and TRBJ2-7; D might be TRBD1 (6 bases). This receptor was identified in an adult with an advanced solid tumor such as melanoma, head and neck, liver or kidney cancer. The CDR3 here is CASSSQQGTYEQYF. The CDR3, as DNA: TGTGCCAGCAGCAGCCAACAGGGAACCTACGAGCAGTACTTC. The full variable domain, rest sourced from reference TRBV7-8 and TRBJ2-7, is GAGVSQSPRYKVAKRGQDVALRCDPISGHVSLFWYQQALGQGPEFLTYFQNEAQLDKSGLPSDRFFAERPEGSVSTLKIQRTQQEDSAVYLCASSSQQGTYEQYFGPGTRLTVT.